Below, one T cell receptor beta chain is given with its context. Its cognate antigen is unknown. Measured with immunoSEQ multiplex PCR; TCRdb has only the in-frame clones, and not every one. The sample has 180,000 or so clones, roughly 92% seen once. The CDR3 contains 13 residues. The V gene's germline CDR1 is SNHLY and CDR2 FYNNEI. The ends lost 6 bases at V and 7 bases at J; junction bases unmatched: 5. The data derive from a study of T cell responses to AZD1222 COVID-19 vaccine. General observations from the study: With dominance at 160-218 and 743-854, vaccine-associated CD4 TCRs spanned spike.

The TCR comes from an adult who received the AZD1222 COVID-19 vaccine. The V call is TRBV2, the J call TRBJ1-2, with 10 bases lining up with TRBD1. This sample comprised peripheral blood, obtained 28 days after the second AZD1222 dose. The CDR3 loop is CASSDRDRGGYTF. CDR3 DNA: TGTGCCAGCAGCGACCGGGACAGGGGTGGCTACACCTTC.